These 32 T cell receptor beta chains were sequenced from one sample in a study of blood T cell repertoires in COVID-19. Repertoires were generated with immunoSEQ multiplex PCR, while TCRdb's copy carries only in-frame clones and drops some. Of about 130,000 clones in the sample, around 90% were seen once. Sequencing was carried out using peripheral blood. The receptor set was obtained from a man aged 50 to 60 with active COVID-19.

CDR3 nucleotides: TGTGCCAGCAGCGGAGGGGTGGGCGGGGAGCTGTTTTTT. It encodes CASSGGVGGELFF. The chain has TRBV5-4 and TRBJ2-2; possibly TRBD2 for D (6 bases). Germline CDR1 SGHNT, CDR2 YYREEE (reference sequence). The CDR3 sequence is 13 residues long. Trimming removed 4 bases from V and 7 bases from J, with 11 bases in between. The full variable domain, in which reference TRBV5-4 and TRBJ2-2 provide the parts outside the CDR3, is ETGVTQSPTHLIKTRGQQVTLRCSSQSGHNTVSWYQQALGQGPQFIFQYYREEENGRGNFPPRFSGLQFPNYSSELNVNALELDDSALYLCASSGGVGGELFFGEGSRLTVL.

The rearrangement uses TRBV2 and TRBJ2-5, with 8 bases identical to TRBD1. CDR1 and CDR2 from the germline V gene are SNHLY and FYNNEI. V shed 5 bases, J shed 1 base, and the junction held 6 bases outside the gene matches. The CDR3 sequence is 15 residues long. The chain's CDR3 is CASSKDREPQETQYF. The CDR3 DNA reads as TGTGCCAGCAGTAAGGACAGGGAGCCCCAAGAGACCCAGTACTTC.

J is TRBJ1-1 and V is TRBV28; no firm D call. Germline V gives CDR1 MDHEN, CDR2 SYDVKM. The CDR3 totals 13 residues. V was trimmed by 8 bases and J by 11 bases, leaving 21 bases between them. The CDR3 sequence: CASDKDVPGEAFF. CDR3 nucleotide sequence: TGTGCCAGCGACAAGGATGTTCCCGGGGAGGCTTTCTTT.

V is TRBV10-2 and J is TRBJ2-7; D is possibly TRBD2 (5 bases). CDR1 is WSHSY, CDR2 SAAADI, per germline. This CDR3 contains 12 residues. Trimming left V 3 bases short and J 6 bases short, with 9 bases between. In nucleotides, the CDR3 is TGCGCCAGCAGTGACGGCGGGCCCGAGCAGTACGTC. Its protein is CASSDGGPEQYV.

The gene calls are TRBV4-2 and TRBJ2-7; 7 bases are a match to TRBD1. This CDR3 contains 16 residues. The trim removed 0 bases at V and 8 bases at J, leaving 13 bases unmatched. Germline V CDR1 and CDR2: LGHNA, YNFKEQ. The chain's CDR3 is CASSQDISAGGVQQYF. The CDR3 nucleotides are TGTGCCAGCAGCCAAGATATATCGGCAGGGGGAGTGCAGCAGTACTTC.

The genes are TRBV19 and TRBJ1-4; TRBD1 matches at 7 bases. The CDR3 totals 16 residues. V lost 4 bases, J lost 0 bases, and 5 bases stayed unmatched. Per the germline V gene, CDR1 is LNHDA and CDR2 is SQIVND (reference sequence). CDR3 protein: CASSSLQGATNEKLFF. For the CDR3, the DNA is TGTGCCAGTAGTAGCCTCCAGGGGGCAACTAATGAAAAACTGTTTTTT.

This chain joins TRBV7-2 and TRBJ1-5, with D hard to call. V was pared by 7 bases and J by 5 bases, with 18 bases between. In germline, CDR1 is SGHTA, CDR2 FQGNSA. This CDR3 region has 15 residues. CDR3 residues: CASNPRSGRDQPQHF. The DNA of the CDR3 is TGTGCCAGCAACCCGAGGTCGGGGAGGGATCAGCCCCAGCATTTT.

This rearrangement joins TRBV24-1 to TRBJ2-3, with D perhaps TRBD1 (6 bases). V was shortened by 5 bases and J by 0 bases, with 8 bases between the two germline ends. The CDR3 runs to 14 residues. Per the germline V gene, CDR1 is KGHDR and CDR2 is SFDVKD. The DNA of the CDR3 is TGTGCCACCAGTGGGGGGCCTAGCACAGATACGCAGTATTTT. Translation gives CATSGGPSTDTQYF.

The gene calls are TRBV29-1 and TRBJ2-3; D possibly corresponds to TRBD1 (6 bases). Germline assignment: CDR1 SQVTM and CDR2 ANQGSEA. Trimming removed 6 bases at V and 2 bases at J, with 12 bases between. There are 13 residues in the CDR3. DNA of the CDR3: TGCAGCGTCCGGGACATTAACACAGATACGCAGTATTTT. This codes for CSVRDINTDTQYF.

The chain carries TRBV3-1 (or the pseudogene TRBV3-2) and TRBJ2-1, with 11 nucleotides matching TRBD2. J was trimmed by 7 bases and V by 4 bases; bases with no gene match: 3. This CDR3 is built from 14 residues. Germline CDR1 LGHDT, CDR2 YNNKEL (reference sequence). For the CDR3, the DNA is TGTGCCAGCAGCCGGACTAGCGGGCCTAATGAGCAGTTCTTC. Its translation: CASSRTSGPNEQFF.

The gene calls are TRBV5-6 and TRBJ2-7; D possibly corresponds to TRBD2 (5 bases). The germline gives CDR1 SGHDT, CDR2 YYEEEE. CDR3 length: 15 amino acids. V was clipped by 3 bases and J by 4 bases, with 17 bases between them. The CDR3 region is CASSSMAGLAYEQYF. The CDR3 coding sequence is TGTGCCAGCAGCTCCATGGCGGGCCTTGCTTACGAGCAGTACTTC.

The J gene is TRBJ2-7, the V gene TRBV15, with TRBD1 matching over 9 bases. V shed 5 bases and J 6 bases; nucleotides not matched to a gene: 2. Germline-derived CDR1 and CDR2 are LNHNV and YYDKDF (reference sequence). This CDR3 region has 12 residues. In DNA form, the CDR3 reads TGTGCCACCAGCGTGACAGGGGGCGAGCAGTACTTC. Amino acids: CATSVTGGEQYF.

The CDR3 nucleotides are TGTGCCAGCAGCTTAGGGGTTGCACCGCTGGGGGGAGTAGAGACCCAGTACTTC. Amino acid sequence: CASSLGVAPLGGVETQYF. This chain connects TRBV7-2 to TRBJ2-5, with D maybe TRBD2 (6 bases). V was cut by 1 base and J by 4 bases, with 22 bases left in between. The germline V gene has CDR1 SGHTA and CDR2 FQGNSA. CDR3 length: 18 residues.

This chain joins TRBV6-6 and TRBJ1-5; TRBD1 matches 7 bases. This CDR3 contains 15 residues. Germline V gene lookup returns CDR1 MNHNY and CDR2 SVGAGI (reference sequence). Trimming removed 1 base from V and 2 bases from J; junction bases left unmatched: 2. The CDR3 protein is CASSYYTGGNQPQHF. DNA of the CDR3: TGTGCCAGCAGTTACTATACAGGGGGCAATCAGCCCCAGCATTTT.

The rearrangement uses TRBV18 and TRBJ2-3, with TRBD2 matching 7 bases. This CDR3 spans 16 amino acids. Germline V gives CDR1 KGHSH, CDR2 LQKENI. Unmatched junction bases numbered 6, after V lost 1 base and J lost 2 bases. In DNA form, the CDR3 reads TGTGCCAGCTCACCACGATCTAGCGGCTTCACAGATACGCAGTATTTT. Translating it yields CASSPRSSGFTDTQYF. Full variable domain (remainder filled in from reference TRBV18 and TRBJ2-3): NAGVMQNPRHLVRRRGQEARLRCSPMKGHSHVYWYRQLPEEGLKFMVYLQKENIIDESGMPKERFSAEFPKEGPSILRIQQVVRGDSAAYFCASSPRSSGFTDTQYFGPGTRLTVL.

This sequence joins TRBV3-1 (or the pseudogene TRBV3-2) and TRBJ1-1, with D possibly TRBD1 on 6 matching bases. Trimming took off 4 bases at V and 3 bases at J, with 12 bases between the two ends. The CDR3 length is 14 residues. Germline V gene sequence: CDR1 LGHDT, CDR2 YNNKEL (reference sequence). CDR3 DNA sequence: TGTGCCAGCAGCCGTATCAGACAGGACACTGAAGCTTTCTTT. Translating gives CASSRIRQDTEAFF.

The rearrangement joins TRBV5-4 to TRBJ1-3, with D perhaps TRBD1 (6 bases). This CDR3 is 15 amino acids long. The ends were cut back, 1 base at V and 0 bases at J, with 8 bases in the middle. In germline, CDR1 is SGHNT, CDR2 YYREEE (reference sequence). The DNA of the CDR3 is TGTGCCAGCAGCTTGACAGGGAACTCTGGAAACACCATATATTTT. Translated: CASSLTGNSGNTIYF.

Remarks on this clone: The same CDR3 also results from other DNA sequences found in this sample. This rearrangement joins TRBV3-1 (or the pseudogene TRBV3-2) to TRBJ1-3; D is unresolved. Trimming took 2 bases from V and 0 from J, leaving 14 bases between them. This CDR3 region has 17 residues. CDR1 and CDR2 (germline): LGHDT, YNNKEL (reference sequence). CDR3 residues: CASSQPQWNRSGNTIYF. CDR3 coding DNA: TGTGCCAGCAGCCAACCACAGTGGAATCGCTCTGGAAACACCATATATTTT.

DNA for the CDR3: TGCAGCGTGGGACTAGCCTCGAACACCGGGGAGCTGTTTTTT. Protein: CSVGLASNTGELFF. The chain is built from TRBV29-1 and TRBJ2-2, with 9 bases that match TRBD2. The CDR3 covers 14 residues. The trim removed 6 bases at V and 0 bases at J, leaving 2 bases unmatched. CDR1 and CDR2 from the germline V gene are SQVTM and ANQGSEA.

The chain couples TRBV2 to TRBJ1-1, with a possible D match to TRBD1 (5 bases). Between the trimmed V and J ends, which lost 8 bases and 6 bases, there was a span of 19 bases. The CDR3 is 14 residues long. CDR1 is SNHLY, CDR2 FYNNEI, per germline. In nucleotides, the CDR3 is TGTGCCAGCGCGAACAGGCAGAAGCGTTCTGAAGCTTTCTTT. Residues: CASANRQKRSEAFF. The complete variable domain, with remaining parts taken from reference TRBV2 and TRBJ1-1, reads EPEVTQTPSHQVTQMGQEVILRCVPISNHLYFYWYRQILGQKVEFLVSFYNNEISEKSEIFDDQFSVERPDGSNFTLKIRSTKLEDSAMYFCASANRQKRSEAFFGQGTRLTVV.

CDR3 sequence reads: CATIAGPAYEQYF. The CDR3 region has the DNA TGTGCCACCATAGCGGGCCCGGCCTACGAGCAGTACTTC. The rearrangement uses TRBV10-3 and TRBJ2-7, with TRBD2 matching over 7 bases. The CDR3 runs to 13 residues. The germline V gene encodes CDR1 ENHRY and CDR2 SYGVKD. V trimming: 10 bases; J trimming: 2 bases; junction bases outside the gene matches: 8.

The V gene is TRBV15, the J gene TRBJ1-2; perhaps TRBD1 as D (5 bases). Germline values: CDR1 LNHNV, CDR2 YYDKDF (reference sequence). V lost 0 bases and J 4 bases, leaving 15 bases between the germline ends. This CDR3 contains 16 residues. In nucleotides, the CDR3 is TGTGCCACCAGCAGAGATTTAACAGGTTCGGGCTATGGCTACACCTTC. Translation: CATSRDLTGSGYGYTF. Full variable domain (remainder filled in from reference TRBV15 and TRBJ1-2): DAMVIQNPRYQVTQFGKPVTLSCSQTLNHNVMYWYQQKSSQAPKLLFHYYDKDFNNEADTPDNFQSRRPNTSFCFLDIRSPGLGDTAMYLCATSRDLTGSGYGYTFGSGTRLTVV.

This rearrangement joins TRBV11-2 to TRBJ2-5; weak D call: TRBD2 (7 bases). The germline V gene encodes CDR1 SGHAT and CDR2 FQNNGV. This CDR3 comprises 14 residues. V was cut by 5 bases and J by 5 bases, with 15 bases left in between. In nucleotides, the CDR3 is TGTGCCAGCAGCCGCGGGGGCAGACGGGAGACCCAGTACTTC. This codes for CASSRGGRRETQYF.

This sequence joins TRBV11-2 and TRBJ1-5; no reliable D call. With 5 bases removed from V and 2 bases from J, the gap between germline ends came to 7 bases. Looked up from germline, CDR1 is SGHAT and CDR2 is FQNNGV. There are 13 residues in the CDR3. The CDR3: CASSPTGNQPQHF. The DNA for the CDR3 is TGTGCCAGCAGCCCTACAGGCAATCAGCCCCAGCATTTT. Supplemented by reference TRBV11-2 and TRBJ1-5, the full variable domain reads EAGVAQSPRYKIIEKRQSVAFWCNPISGHATLYWYQQILGQGPKLLIQFQNNGVVDDSQLPKDRFSAERLKGVDSTLKIQPAKLEDSAVYLCASSPTGNQPQHFGDGTRLSIL.

The chain joins TRBV24-1 to TRBJ2-1; TRBD1 might be the D (6 bases). Germline V lookup: CDR1 KGHDR, CDR2 SFDVKD. V lost 3 bases and J lost 4, with 15 bases in between. The CDR3 loop spans 16 amino acids. Written as DNA, the CDR3 is TGTGCCACCAGTGATGCCAGGGGCGGTGTATACAATGAGCAGTTCTTC. Translation gives CATSDARGGVYNEQFF.

The chain uses TRBV6-5 and TRBJ2-7, with D perhaps TRBD1 (5 bases). This CDR3 has 15 amino acids. Trimming removed 5 bases at V and 4 bases at J, with 18 bases between. CDR1 is MNHEY and CDR2 is SVGAGI in the germline V gene. CDR3 sequence reads: CASSTPGFSAYEQYF. CDR3 in DNA: TGTGCCAGCAGTACTCCAGGGTTCAGCGCGTACGAGCAGTACTTC.

The V gene is TRBV6-5, the J gene TRBJ1-3; perhaps TRBD1 as D (6 bases). V was pared by 7 bases and J by 1 base, with 11 bases between. From germline, CDR1 is MNHEY and CDR2 SVGAGI. This CDR3 is 14 amino acids long. CDR3 DNA sequence: TGTGCCAGCATTATGGGGGCTTCTGGAAACACCATATATTTT. It translates to CASIMGASGNTIYF.

V gene TRBV4-2 combines with J gene TRBJ2-1, with 9 bases lining up with TRBD1. The CDR3 is made up of 17 amino acids. J gave up 6 bases and V 4 bases, and 13 bases lay outside the gene matches. Germline V gives CDR1 LGHNA, CDR2 YNFKEQ. The CDR3 nucleotides read TGTGCCAGCAGCCGGCCCCCCGGGACAGGGCTAGGCAATGAGCAGTTCTTC. It translates to CASSRPPGTGLGNEQFF.

The chain carries TRBV5-4 and TRBJ2-5; TRBD1 is a possible D gene (5 bases). V shed 3 bases and J shed 0 bases, with 12 bases lying between them. Germline V gene data show CDR1 as SGHNT and CDR2 as YYREEE (reference sequence). The CDR3 covers 15 residues. The CDR3 coding sequence is TGTGCCAGCAGCTGGACCGGCAGGGACCAAGAGACCCAGTACTTC. Translation gives CASSWTGRDQETQYF.

V gene TRBV24-1 combines with J gene TRBJ1-3, with D hard to call. This CDR3 is built from 15 residues. From germline, CDR1 is KGHDR and CDR2 SFDVKD. The V end lost 6 bases, the J end lost 0 bases, and 11 bases lay between the germline ends. The CDR3 bases are TGTGCCACCAGTATAAGTGGGAGCTCTGGAAACACCATATATTTT. It codes for CATSISGSSGNTIYF.

The V call is TRBV23-1, the J call TRBJ2-1, with a weak D call TRBD1 (6 bases). TRBV23-1 is designated an ORF whose function remains uncertain. CDR3 length: 13 residues. V was cut by 5 bases and J by 5 bases, with 10 bases left in between. The DNA of the CDR3 is TGCGCCAGCAGTAGGACAGACCACAATGAGCAGTTCTTC. It yields the protein CASSRTDHNEQFF.

This clone was seen a single time. DNA of the CDR3: TGTGCCAGTAGCAAACAGGGGGCGCTGGGTCAGCCCCAGCATTTT. Protein sequence: CASSKQGALGQPQHF. The V call is TRBV19, the J call TRBJ1-5; TRBD1 aligns across 9 bases. With V trimmed by 6 bases and J by 6 bases, 9 bases remained unmatched. This CDR3 is 15 amino acids long. CDR1 and CDR2 (germline): LNHDA, SQIVND (reference sequence).